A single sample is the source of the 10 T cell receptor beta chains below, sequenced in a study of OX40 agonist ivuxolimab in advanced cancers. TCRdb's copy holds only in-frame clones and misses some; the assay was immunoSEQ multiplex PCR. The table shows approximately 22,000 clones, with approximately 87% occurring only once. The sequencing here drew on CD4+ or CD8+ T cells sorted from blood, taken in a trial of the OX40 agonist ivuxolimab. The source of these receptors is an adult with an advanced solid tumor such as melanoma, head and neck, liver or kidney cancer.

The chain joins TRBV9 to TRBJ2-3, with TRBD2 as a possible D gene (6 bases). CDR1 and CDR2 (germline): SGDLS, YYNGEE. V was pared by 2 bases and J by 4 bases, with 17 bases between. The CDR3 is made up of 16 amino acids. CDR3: CASSVGGQGLADTQYF. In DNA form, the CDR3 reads TGTGCCAGCAGCGTGGGGGGTCAGGGCCTGGCAGATACGCAGTATTTT.

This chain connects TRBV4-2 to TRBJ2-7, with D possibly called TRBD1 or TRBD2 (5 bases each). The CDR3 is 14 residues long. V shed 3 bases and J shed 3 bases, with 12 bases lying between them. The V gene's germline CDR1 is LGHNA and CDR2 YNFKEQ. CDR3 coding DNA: TGTGCCAGCAGCCATGGGGACGCGAGCTACGAGCAGTACTTC. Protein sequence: CASSHGDASYEQYF.

The CDR3 bases are TGTGCCAGCAGCTCGGCAGGGGGAGGCACCGGGGAGCTGTTTTTT. This encodes CASSSAGGGTGELFF. The chain uses TRBV27 and TRBJ2-2; a weak D match, TRBD1 (7 bases). The V end lost 6 bases, the J end lost 4 bases, and 15 bases lay between the germline ends. This CDR3 has 15 amino acids. Germline CDR1 is MNHEY and CDR2 is SMNVEV (reference sequence).

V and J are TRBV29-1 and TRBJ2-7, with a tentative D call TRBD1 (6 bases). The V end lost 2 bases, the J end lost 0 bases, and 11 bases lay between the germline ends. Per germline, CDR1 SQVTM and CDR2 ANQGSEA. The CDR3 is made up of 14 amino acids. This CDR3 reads CSVETGFTSYEQYF. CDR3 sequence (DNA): TGCAGCGTTGAAACAGGGTTCACCTCCTACGAGCAGTACTTC.

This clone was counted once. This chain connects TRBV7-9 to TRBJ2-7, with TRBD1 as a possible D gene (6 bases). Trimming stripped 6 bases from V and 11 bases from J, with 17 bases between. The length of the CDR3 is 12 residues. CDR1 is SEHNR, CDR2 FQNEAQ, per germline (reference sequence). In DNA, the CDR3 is TGTGCCAGCAGTCAATTGACAGGTGAGGAGTACTTC. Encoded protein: CASSQLTGEEYF.

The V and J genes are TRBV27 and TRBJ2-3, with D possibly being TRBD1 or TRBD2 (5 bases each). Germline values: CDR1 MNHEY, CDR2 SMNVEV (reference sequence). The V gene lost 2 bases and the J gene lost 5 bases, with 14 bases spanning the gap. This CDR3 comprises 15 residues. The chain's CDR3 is CASSLIGGAGDTQYF. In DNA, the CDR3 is TGTGCCAGCAGTTTAATTGGGGGTGCGGGAGATACGCAGTATTTT.

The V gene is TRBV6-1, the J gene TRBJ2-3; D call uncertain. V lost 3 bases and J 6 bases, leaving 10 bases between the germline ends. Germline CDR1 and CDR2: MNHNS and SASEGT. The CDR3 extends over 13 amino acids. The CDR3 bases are TGTGCCAGCAGTGATACCCCGGGCGATACGCAGTATTTT. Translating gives CASSDTPGDTQYF.

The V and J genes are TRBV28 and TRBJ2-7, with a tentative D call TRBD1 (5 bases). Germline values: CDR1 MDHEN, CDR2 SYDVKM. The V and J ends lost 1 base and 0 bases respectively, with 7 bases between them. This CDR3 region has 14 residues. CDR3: CASSLLDTSYEQYF. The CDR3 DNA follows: TGTGCCAGCAGTTTATTGGACACCTCCTACGAGCAGTACTTC.

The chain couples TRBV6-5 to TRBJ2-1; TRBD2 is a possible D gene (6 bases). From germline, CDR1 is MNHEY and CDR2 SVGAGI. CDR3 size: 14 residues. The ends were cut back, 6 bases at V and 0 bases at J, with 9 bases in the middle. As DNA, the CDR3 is TGTGCCAGCAGGACCGGGAGCTCCTACAATGAGCAGTTCTTC. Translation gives CASRTGSSYNEQFF.

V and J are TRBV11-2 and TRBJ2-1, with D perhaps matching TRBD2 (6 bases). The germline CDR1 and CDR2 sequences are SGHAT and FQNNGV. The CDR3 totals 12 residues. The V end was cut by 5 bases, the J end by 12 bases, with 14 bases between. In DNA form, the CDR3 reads TGTGCCAGCAGCCCCGGGGGAGACATGCAGTTCTTC. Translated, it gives CASSPGGDMQFF.